Below, 16 T cell receptor beta chains from the same sample are listed, as sequenced in a study of identical twins. From the 5' RACE reads, TCRdb called clonotypes with MiXCR, one entry per CDR3 protein. The table includes around 680,000 distinct CDR3 sequences, roughly 8% detected once. The same sample was also studied in work on yellow fever vaccine responses in identical twins.

Source material: PBMCs. The receptors were sampled from a young woman in good health.

The gene calls are TRBV7-9 and TRBJ2-5, with 8 bases that match TRBD1. This CDR3 has 16 amino acids. V lost 5 bases to trimming and J lost 4 bases; unmatched junction nucleotides: 12. Germline CDR1 is SEHNR and CDR2 is FQNEAQ (reference sequence). This CDR3 is CASSPERAGGLETQYF. The CDR3 DNA reads as TGTGCCAGCAGCCCCGAACGGGCAGGGGGCCTAGAGACCCAGTACTTC.

This clonotype was counted ten times or more. The rearrangement links TRBV27 to TRBJ1-5, with D possibly TRBD1 on 6 matching bases. Germline CDR1 MNHEY, CDR2 SMNVEV (reference sequence). The length of the CDR3 is 16 residues. With 1 base removed from V and 3 bases from J, the gap between germline ends came to 13 bases. The chain's CDR3 is CASSLYAGASNQPQHF. In nucleotides, the CDR3 is TGTGCCAGCAGTTTATACGCGGGGGCGTCCAATCAGCCCCAGCATTTT.

J is TRBJ2-1 and V is TRBV27; a weak D match, TRBD2 (5 bases). CDR3 length: 14 residues. Trimming stripped 5 bases from V and 5 bases from J, with 13 bases between. Germline-derived CDR1 and CDR2 are MNHEY and SMNVEV (reference sequence). The CDR3 spells CASSLQDGNNEQFF. The CDR3 DNA follows: TGTGCCAGCAGTCTCCAGGACGGGAACAATGAGCAGTTCTTC.

In this sample, this clonotype turned up many times. For the CDR3, the DNA is TGTGCCACCAGTGATCCTAGCGGGCCTACCTACAATGAGCAGTTCTTC. Translated: CATSDPSGPTYNEQFF. The rearrangement links TRBV24-1 to TRBJ2-1; 8 bases match TRBD2. Germline values: CDR1 KGHDR, CDR2 SFDVKD. The CDR3 covers 16 residues. With 3 bases clipped from V and 2 bases from J, the junction kept 5 bases outside the gene matches.

This rearrangement joins TRBV29-1 to TRBJ2-1, with 10 bases that match TRBD2. With 7 bases clipped from V and 6 bases from J, the junction kept 12 bases outside the gene matches. CDR1 and CDR2 (germline): SQVTM, ANQGSEA. The length of the CDR3 is 15 residues. CDR3 DNA sequence: TGCAGCGGGAGACTAGCGGGCGGGGCCCTCAATGAGCAGTTCTTC. Its protein product is CSGRLAGGALNEQFF.

This clonotype has only a few counts. V usage is TRBV3-1 and J usage is TRBJ2-1; 12 nucleotides agree with TRBD1. The CDR3 spans 18 residues. J gave up 2 bases and V 4 bases, and 9 bases lay outside the gene matches. The germline V gene encodes CDR1 LGHDT and CDR2 YNNKEL (reference sequence). The CDR3 loop is CASSRHRDRGLAYNEQFF. In DNA, the CDR3 is TGTGCCAGCAGCCGACACCGGGACAGGGGGCTGGCCTACAATGAGCAGTTCTTC.

This clonotype was seen ten or more times. The chain combines TRBV7-9 with TRBJ1-6, with 9 bases identical to TRBD1. CDR1 SEHNR and CDR2 FQNEAQ come from the germline V gene (reference sequence). The CDR3 length is 15 residues. V dropped 5 bases and J dropped 6; count of bases not matched to a gene: 5. The CDR3 nucleotides read TGTGCCAGCAGCCCTCCGGGACAGGGTAATTCACCCCTCCACTTT. Translated: CASSPPGQGNSPLHF.

The chain uses TRBV24-1 and TRBJ1-1; the D is unclear. The CDR3 is 13 residues long. With 6 bases removed from V and 2 bases from J, the gap between germline ends came to 9 bases. CDR1 and CDR2 (germline): KGHDR, SFDVKD. The CDR3 DNA reads as TGTGCCACCAGTTCAACACCTAACACTGAAGCTTTCTTT. Translating gives CATSSTPNTEAFF.

This clonotype was seen at least ten times. The V gene is TRBV4-2, the J gene TRBJ2-2, with D perhaps matching TRBD1 (6 bases). V lost 2 bases, J lost 7 bases, and 17 bases lay in between. Germline V gives CDR1 LGHNA, CDR2 YNFKEQ. The CDR3 sequence is 16 residues long. The CDR3 region has the DNA TGTGCCAGCAGCCAACAGGCGTCAGGGGTTAACGGGGAGCTGTTTTTT. Protein: CASSQQASGVNGELFF.

The rearrangement links TRBV24-1 to TRBJ2-2, with 7 bases that match TRBD1. CDR3 length: 14 amino acids. J gave up 5 bases and V 9 bases, and 8 bases lay outside the gene matches. Germline-derived CDR1 and CDR2 are KGHDR and SFDVKD. Here the CDR3 DNA reads TGTGCCACCGGAACGACAGGGAGAACCGGGGAGCTGTTTTTT. This codes for CATGTTGRTGELFF.

This clonotype was picked up a small number of times. The rearrangement uses TRBV20-1 and TRBJ2-7, with 12 bases that match TRBD2. The CDR3 runs 14 residues. The germline V gene has CDR1 DFQATT and CDR2 SNEGSKA (reference sequence). The V and J ends lost 4 bases and 6 bases, in that order; junction bases with no gene match: 7. CDR3 residues: CSATLAGGTTEQYF. The CDR3 DNA sequence: TGCAGTGCTACTCTAGCGGGAGGGACCACCGAGCAGTACTTC.

The sample holds many counts of this clonotype. V usage is TRBV7-9 and J usage is TRBJ1-1; D unresolved. Trimming took 8 bases from V and 1 from J, leaving 11 bases between them. The germline CDR1 and CDR2 sequences are SEHNR and FQNEAQ (reference sequence). This CDR3 region has 13 residues. Here the CDR3 DNA reads TGTGCCAGCTTGCCAGGAGAGAACACTGAAGCTTTCTTT. Protein: CASLPGENTEAFF.

This clonotype came up many times. V and J are TRBV4-1 and TRBJ2-1; D remains unclear. CDR3 length: 17 residues. Germline loops: CDR1 MGHRA, CDR2 YSYEKL. Trimming took off 0 bases at V and 4 bases at J, with 16 bases between the two ends. The chain's CDR3 is CASSQDTSLGIYNEQFF. The CDR3 region has the DNA TGCGCCAGCAGCCAAGATACAAGTTTGGGGATTTACAATGAGCAGTTCTTC.

The rearrangement joins TRBV20-1 to TRBJ1-6; D gene unclear. CDR3 length: 15 residues. Germline V gene data show CDR1 as DFQATT and CDR2 as SNEGSKA (reference sequence). Trimming took 3 bases from V and 7 from J, leaving 16 bases between them. The chain's CDR3 is CSASSAAQRNSPLHF. For the CDR3, the DNA is TGCAGTGCTAGCTCGGCAGCCCAAAGGAATTCACCCCTCCACTTT.

This clonotype was counted at least ten times. The V gene is TRBV12-3 or TRBV12-4, the J gene TRBJ2-1, with D possibly matching TRBD2 (5 bases). Trimming removed 4 bases at V and 8 bases at J, with 12 bases between. The CDR3 runs to 13 residues. CDR3 in DNA: TGTGCCAGCAGTTCTGGTAGCGTCGATGAGCAGTTCTTC. Protein product: CASSSGSVDEQFF.

In its sample, this clonotype was seen a few times. The CDR3 sequence is CSARDGSVYEQYF. CDR3 nucleotide sequence: TGCAGTGCTAGAGACGGCAGTGTCTACGAGCAGTACTTC. The chain couples TRBV20-1 to TRBJ2-7, with no clear D. The CDR3 loop spans 13 amino acids. V was cut by 0 bases and J by 3 bases, with 9 bases left in between. CDR1 and CDR2 from the germline V gene are DFQATT and SNEGSKA (reference sequence).